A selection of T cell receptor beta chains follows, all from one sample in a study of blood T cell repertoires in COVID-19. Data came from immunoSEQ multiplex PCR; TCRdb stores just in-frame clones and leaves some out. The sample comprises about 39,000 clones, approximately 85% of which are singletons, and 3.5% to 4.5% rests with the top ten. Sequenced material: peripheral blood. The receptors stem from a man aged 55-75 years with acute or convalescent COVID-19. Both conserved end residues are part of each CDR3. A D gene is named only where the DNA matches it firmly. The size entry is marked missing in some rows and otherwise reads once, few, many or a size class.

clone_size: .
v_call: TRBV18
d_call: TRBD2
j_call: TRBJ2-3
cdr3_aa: CASSPRGPAGATDTQYF
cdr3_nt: TGTGCCAGCTCACCACGGGGTCCGGCGGGAGCCACAGATACGCAGTATTTT

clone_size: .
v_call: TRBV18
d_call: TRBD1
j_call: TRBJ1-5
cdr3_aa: CASSHLGQINQPQHF
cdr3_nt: TGTGCCAGCTCACACTTGGGACAGATTAATCAGCCCCAGCATTTT

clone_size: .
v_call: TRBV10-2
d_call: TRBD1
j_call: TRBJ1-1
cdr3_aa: CASSDTGGTEAFF
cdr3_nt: TGCGCCAGCAGTGACACAGGGGGCACTGAAGCTTTCTTT

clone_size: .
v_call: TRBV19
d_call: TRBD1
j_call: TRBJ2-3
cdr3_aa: CASSIDGTATDTQYF
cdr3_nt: TGTGCCAGTAGTATAGATGGGACAGCTACAGATACGCAGTATTTT

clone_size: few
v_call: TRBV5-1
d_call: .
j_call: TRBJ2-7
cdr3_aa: CASSLDTNSYEQYF
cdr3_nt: TGCGCCAGCAGCTTGGACACGAACTCCTACGAGCAGTACTTC

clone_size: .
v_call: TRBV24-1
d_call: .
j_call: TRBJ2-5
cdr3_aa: CATSDFGGGTQYF
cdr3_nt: TGTGCCACCAGTGACTTCGGGGGAGGGACCCAGTACTTC

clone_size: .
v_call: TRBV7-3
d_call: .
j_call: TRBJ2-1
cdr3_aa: CASSAPPAGEQFF
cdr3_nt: TGTGCCAGCAGCGCACCCCCCGCGGGGGAGCAGTTCTTC

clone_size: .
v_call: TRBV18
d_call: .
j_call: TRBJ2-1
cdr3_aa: CASSPETEEQFF
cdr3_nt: TGTGCCAGCTCACCAGAGACGGAGGAGCAGTTCTTC

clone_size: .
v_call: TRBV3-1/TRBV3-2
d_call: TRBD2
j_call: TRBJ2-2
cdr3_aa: CASSQEHGGRGAGELFF
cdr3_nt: TGTGCCAGCAGCCAAGAACATGGCGGGAGAGGGGCCGGGGAGCTGTTTTTT

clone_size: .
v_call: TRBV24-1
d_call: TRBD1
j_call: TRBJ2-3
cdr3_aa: CATSDPDRGNTQYF
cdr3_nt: TGTGCCACCAGTGATCCGGACAGGGGAAATACGCAGTATTTT

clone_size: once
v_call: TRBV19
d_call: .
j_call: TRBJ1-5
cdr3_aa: CASSFSSVDQPQHF
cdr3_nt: TGTGCCAGTAGTTTCTCTTCGGTGGATCAGCCCCAGCATTTT

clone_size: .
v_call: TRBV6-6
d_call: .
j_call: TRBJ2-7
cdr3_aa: CASNPPGARSSYEQYF
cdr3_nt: TGTGCCAGCAACCCTCCCGGAGCGAGGAGCTCCTACGAGCAGTACTTC

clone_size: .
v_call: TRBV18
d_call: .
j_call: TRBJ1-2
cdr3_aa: CASSPLRQGTNYGYTF
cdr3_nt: TGTGCCAGCTCACCACTGCGGCAGGGTACCAACTATGGCTACACCTTC

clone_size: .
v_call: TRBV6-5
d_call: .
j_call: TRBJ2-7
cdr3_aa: CASSFPPGYEQYF
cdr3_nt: TGTGCCAGCAGTTTCCCTCCGGGCTACGAGCAGTACTTC

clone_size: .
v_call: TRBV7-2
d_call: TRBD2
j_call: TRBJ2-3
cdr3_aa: CASSPERGGGTDTQYF
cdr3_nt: TGTGCCAGCAGCCCAGAGCGGGGAGGAGGCACAGATACGCAGTATTTT

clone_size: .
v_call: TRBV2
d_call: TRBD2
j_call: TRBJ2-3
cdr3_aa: CASRGGTSLYSTDTQYF
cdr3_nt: TGTGCCAGCAGGGGGGGGACTAGCCTCTATAGCACAGATACGCAGTATTTT

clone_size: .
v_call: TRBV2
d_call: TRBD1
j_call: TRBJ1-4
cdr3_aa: CASTSLGQANEKLFF
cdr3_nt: TGTGCCAGCACCTCCTTAGGACAGGCTAATGAAAAACTGTTTTTT